These 21 T cell receptor beta chains share one sample of origin, sequenced in a study of B cell selection in AIRE deficiency. Sequencing was performed with immunoSEQ multiplex PCR; in TCRdb, only in-frame clones are kept and a portion is missing. The profile shows 20,000 to 25,000 clones, almost 97% of them singletons. Conventional CD4 T cells were sorted as CD4+CD127+ cells. What was sequenced was conventional CD4+ T cells sorted from PBMCs. The receptors originated from a human donor with AIRE deficiency.

This chain joins TRBV5-5 and TRBJ1-1; the D is unclear. The CDR3 spans 13 residues. Germline V gives CDR1 SGHKS, CDR2 YYEKEE (reference sequence). Trimming stripped 0 bases from V and 3 bases from J, with 6 bases between. The CDR3 reads CASSLERDTEAFF. CDR3 nucleotides: TGTGCCAGCAGCTTGGAAAGGGACACTGAAGCTTTCTTT.

This chain links TRBV5-1 with TRBJ2-1; D call uncertain. The CDR3 consists of 13 residues. Trimming took 0 bases from V and 9 from J, leaving 10 bases between them. Germline CDR1 is SGHRS and CDR2 is YFSETQ. CDR3 sequence (DNA): TGCGCCAGCAGCTTGGCAACGTTGGGTGAGCAGTTCTTC. Encoded protein: CASSLATLGEQFF.

The chain is built from TRBV21-1 and TRBJ2-7; the DNA was not compared with TRBD2, the D call given in the table. TRBV21-1 is shown as a pseudogene. The CDR3 sequence is 16 residues long. CDR3 in amino acids: CASSNPELAGDYEQYF. In DNA, the CDR3 is TGTGCCAGCAGCAACCCCGAACTAGCGGGAGATTACGAGCAGTACTTC.

This chain links TRBV11-3 with TRBJ2-1; weak D call: TRBD2 (5 bases). Deletions cut 0 bases from V and 9 bases from J, with 12 bases between. The germline CDR1 and CDR2 sequences are SGHNT and YENEEA. The CDR3 is 14 residues long. The CDR3 sequence is CASSLESSFGEQFF. As DNA, the CDR3 is TGTGCCAGCAGCTTAGAGTCTAGCTTCGGTGAGCAGTTCTTC.

The chain is built from TRBV5-6 and TRBJ1-2, with D unclear. V was pared by 2 bases and J by 3 bases, with 5 bases between. The CDR3 has 12 residues. Per germline, CDR1 SGHDT and CDR2 YYEEEE. The CDR3 DNA reads TGTGCCAGCAGCTTAACAGACTATGGCTACACCTTC. It codes for CASSLTDYGYTF.

V is TRBV9 and J is TRBJ2-1; 11 bases are shared with TRBD2. V shed 0 bases and J 7 bases; nucleotides not matched to a gene: 3. The CDR3 runs 15 residues. CDR1 SGDLS and CDR2 YYNGEE come from the germline V gene. CDR3 sequence: CASSVASSGGNEQFF. The CDR3 nucleotides are TGTGCCAGCAGCGTAGCTTCTAGCGGGGGGAATGAGCAGTTCTTC. Variable domain in full (rest from reference TRBV9 and TRBJ2-1): DSGVTQTPKHLITATGQRVTLRCSPRSGDLSVYWYQQSLDQGLQFLIQYYNGEERAKGNILERFSAQQFPDLHSELNLSSLELGDSALYFCASSVASSGGNEQFFGPGTRLTVL.

The chain uses TRBV7-9 and TRBJ2-1; 7 nucleotides align to TRBD1. The CDR3 is made up of 15 amino acids. Germline values: CDR1 SEHNR, CDR2 FQNEAQ (reference sequence). J lost 5 bases, V lost 5 bases, and 9 bases had no gene match. The CDR3 region has the DNA TGTGCCAGCAGCGGAACCGGGACAGTACACAATGAGCAGTTCTTC. Protein product: CASSGTGTVHNEQFF.

The genes are TRBV7-2 and TRBJ2-3; D gene unclear. The germline gives CDR1 SGHTA, CDR2 FQGNSA. The CDR3 loop spans 15 amino acids. The V and J ends lost 5 bases and 2 bases respectively, with 14 bases between them. CDR3 nucleotide sequence: TGTGCCAGCAGCCCGTCCCGGCAACCCACAGATACGCAGTATTTT. This codes for CASSPSRQPTDTQYF.

This clone is a singleton in its sample. The rearrangement uses TRBV4-1 and TRBJ1-1; tentative D call: TRBD1 (5 bases). Germline V CDR1 and CDR2: MGHRA, YSYEKL. V lost 1 base and J lost 2, with 14 bases in between. The CDR3 consists of 16 residues. CDR3 in DNA: TGCGCCAGCAGCCAAGTGGGACGGGACCGAAACACTGAAGCTTTCTTT. Protein sequence: CASSQVGRDRNTEAFF.

V usage is TRBV11-2 and J usage is TRBJ2-5; D is uncertain. The CDR3 extends over 13 amino acids. The germline V gene encodes CDR1 SGHAT and CDR2 FQNNGV. V was shortened by 5 bases and J by 5 bases, with 12 bases between the two germline ends. CDR3: CASSIVNLETQYF. The DNA for the CDR3 is TGTGCCAGCAGCATAGTCAATCTGGAGACCCAGTACTTC.

The J gene is TRBJ2-4, the V gene TRBV19; 7 nucleotides align to TRBD2. Trimming removed 5 bases from V and 0 bases from J; junction bases left unmatched: 4. In germline, CDR1 is LNHDA, CDR2 SQIVND (reference sequence). This CDR3 region has 15 residues. The CDR3 region is CASSSWGGAKNIQYF. CDR3 DNA sequence: TGTGCCAGTAGTTCCTGGGGGGGAGCCAAAAACATTCAGTACTTC.

A single count supports this clone. This rearrangement joins TRBV27 to TRBJ2-7; D gene unclear. Looked up from germline, CDR1 is MNHEY and CDR2 is SMNVEV (reference sequence). The CDR3 has 16 amino acids. Trimming cost V 5 bases and J 2 bases, with 19 bases left between them. DNA of the CDR3: TGTGCCAGCAGTCCCGGAACCGGATCCCGACCCTACGAGCAGTACTTC. Amino acid sequence: CASSPGTGSRPYEQYF.

The chain couples TRBV28 to TRBJ2-3; 11 bases map to TRBD2. The junction had 0 bases not matched to a gene; V was cut back by 2 bases and J by 5 bases. The CDR3 length is 14 residues. CDR1 and CDR2 from the germline V gene are MDHEN and SYDVKM. The CDR3 DNA is TGTGCCAGCAGTTTACTAGCGGGGGGAGATACGCAGTATTTT. Its protein is CASSLLAGGDTQYF.

The gene calls are TRBV18 and TRBJ2-7; D may correspond to TRBD1 or TRBD2 (5 bases each). The V gene's germline CDR1 is KGHSH and CDR2 LQKENI. This CDR3 is built from 13 residues. V shed 0 bases and J shed 6 bases, with 9 bases lying between them. The CDR3 nucleotides are TGTGCCAGCTCACCACCGGGGGTAGGCGAGCAGTACTTC. Protein product: CASSPPGVGEQYF.

The J gene is TRBJ2-5, the V gene TRBV7-2; D is perhaps TRBD2 (6 bases). Germline CDR1 is SGHTA and CDR2 is FQGNSA. The CDR3 length is 13 residues. V lost 5 bases and J lost 5, with 12 bases in between. In DNA, the CDR3 is TGTGCCAGCAGCATAAGGGGAGGCGAGACCCAGTACTTC. Protein product: CASSIRGGETQYF.

V gene TRBV10-3 combines with J gene TRBJ2-7, with 10 positions matching TRBD2. CDR1 ENHRY and CDR2 SYGVKD come from the germline V gene. Unmatched junction bases numbered 11, after V lost 10 bases and J lost 5 bases. This CDR3 contains 14 residues. CDR3 protein: CASESGGVMDEQYF. Written as DNA, the CDR3 is TGTGCCAGCGAAAGCGGGGGGGTAATGGACGAGCAGTACTTC.

The chain is built from TRBV2 and TRBJ2-7, with a weak D call TRBD2 (6 bases). Trimming pared 2 bases from V and 6 bases from J, leaving 14 bases between. The CDR3 spans 14 residues. Germline CDR1 reads SNHLY; CDR2 reads FYNNEI. The CDR3 nucleotides are TGTGCCAGCAGTGAATCGGGGGTCACCGCCGAGCAGTACTTC. Protein: CASSESGVTAEQYF.

The chain is built from TRBV9 and TRBJ1-5; the D is unclear. V was cut by 2 bases and J by 0 bases, with 9 bases left in between. Germline V CDR1 and CDR2: SGDLS, YYNGEE. The CDR3 runs to 15 residues. CDR3 residues: CASSVGGNSNQPQHF. Written as DNA, the CDR3 is TGTGCCAGCAGCGTCGGTGGAAATAGCAATCAGCCCCAGCATTTT.

The table lists this clone with a count of one. The V gene is TRBV6-1, the J gene TRBJ2-1, with 11 bases identical to TRBD2. CDR1 and CDR2 from the germline V gene are MNHNS and SASEGT. V gave up 3 bases and J gave up 0 bases; unmatched junction bases: 7. CDR3 size: 18 residues. DNA of the CDR3: TGTGCCAGCAGTGATTTAGCGGGAGGGATTAGCTCCTACAATGAGCAGTTCTTC. Translating gives CASSDLAGGISSYNEQFF.

The chain employs TRBV6-5 and TRBJ1-4; D remains ambiguous. CDR3 length: 16 residues. Germline CDR1 reads MNHEY; CDR2 reads SVGAGI. The V end lost 2 bases, the J end lost 5 bases, and 15 bases lay between the germline ends. For the CDR3, the DNA is TGTGCCAGCAGTTACCGAGGCGGCAGCCGAAATGAAAAACTGTTTTTT. It translates to CASSYRGGSRNEKLFF.

The chain recombines TRBV7-2 with TRBJ1-1; no clear D gene. The CDR3 extends over 13 amino acids. V lost 10 bases and J lost 3, with 15 bases in between. Germline V lookup: CDR1 SGHTA, CDR2 FQGNSA. The CDR3 sequence: CATSSPADTEAFF. The CDR3 nucleotides are TGTGCCACATCCTCACCCGCGGACACTGAAGCTTTCTTT.